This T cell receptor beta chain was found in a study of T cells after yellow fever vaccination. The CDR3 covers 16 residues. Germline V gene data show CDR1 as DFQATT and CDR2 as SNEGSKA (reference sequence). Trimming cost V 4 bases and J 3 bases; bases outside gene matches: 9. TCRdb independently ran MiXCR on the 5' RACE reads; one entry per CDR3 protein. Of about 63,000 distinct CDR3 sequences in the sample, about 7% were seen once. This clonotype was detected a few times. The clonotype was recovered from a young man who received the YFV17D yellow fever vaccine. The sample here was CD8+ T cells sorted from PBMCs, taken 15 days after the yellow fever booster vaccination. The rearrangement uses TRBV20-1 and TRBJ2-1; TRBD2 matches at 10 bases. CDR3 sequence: CSANPPGLADYNEQFF. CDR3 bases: TGCAGTGCTAATCCCCCAGGACTAGCGGACTACAATGAGCAGTTCTTC.